This T cell receptor (beta chain) derives from a study of beta chain features in type 1 diabetes (dated by TCRdb to about 2018). Regarding the complete study: Mean age, gender distribution, total cell number and subset yield did not differ between patients and healthy donors. Across all samples, fewer than 110,000,000 sorted cells were examined, and cell number per subset correlated strongly with RNA yield. The study compared the TCRB repertoires of sorted circulating CD4+ T cell subsets in recently diagnosed type 1 diabetes patients with those in matched healthy donors. Naive and central memory subsets were obtained from all 30 or so donors, but regulatory and stem cell-like memory subsets were isolated from only 8 patients and roughly 8 healthy donors. Summary of the overall study and its limitations: Patients with type 1 diabetes made fewer insertions and deleted more nucleotides at VDJ recombination sites, implying thymic rearrangement abnormalities. Because cDNA was sequenced instead of genomic DNA, activated cells with high expression could be over-represented, although the groups did not differ in activation or CD3 levels. Because the HLA sub-analyses included only small numbers of individuals, any influence of HLA type on TCRB rearrangement was left unresolved. In all four CD4+ subsets, TCRB CDR3 length was moderately but significantly shorter in type 1 diabetes patients. Shorter templates might have been favored by PCR, but patient and control samples were amplified and corrected together, so both groups would have been affected equally by any skew. The naive, central memory and regulatory TCRB repertoires appeared to resemble one another more closely among patients than among healthy donors.

Note on this clone: Its antigen has not been determined. Base-call qualities are not available, and no considerably larger clone is one nucleotide away.

Looking up the germline V gene yields CDR1 SGHRS and CDR2 YFSETQ. The CDR3 spans 14 residues, from the cysteine through the phenylalanine. Of all the DNA, just the CDR3 is kept, 42 bases in frame from base 1. V is pared back by 0 bases and J by 3 bases, with 8 bases lying between the germline termini. Each donor gave one peripheral blood draw, averaging approximately 0.11 L, which was collected into heparinised tubes. Naive, central memory, regulatory and stem cell-like memory CD4+ T cells were sorted on a BD FACSAria II using a panel including CD45RO, CCR7, CD25, CD127, CD95 and CD27. Every sorted population had a purity above 95%. PBMCs were separated immediately by Lymphoprep density gradient centrifugation and were stained directly, without being cultured. So that batch effects would be minimized, each experiment stained and sorted samples in pairs, pairing one healthy donor with one patient.

The High Capacity cDNA Reverse Transcription Kit was used to reverse transcribe all of the isolated RNA, meaning that expressed TCRB transcripts were what got sequenced. Deep immunoSEQ sequencing was performed on naive, central memory and regulatory T cell samples, with an average of around 3.5 million total reads per sample. Sorted cells were lysed in RLT buffer and RNA was extracted with DNase-treated RNeasy Micro or Mini kits, depending on cell number. To prevent cross-contamination, each cell subset was processed individually, whereas patient and healthy donor samples were processed jointly. TCRB sequences were amplified from cDNA with the immunoSEQ multiplex PCR, producing 87-bp fragments spanning the CDR3 region. Amplicons were sequenced on the Illumina HiSeq platform. The paper's data handling went like this. Synthetic template baselines were used to correct PCR bias computationally, reads within Hamming distance 2 were collapsed, and singletons that could not be merged were discarded. Reads were aligned against IMGT so that V, D and J genes, CDR3 length and insertions or deletions at six rearrangement sites could be assigned. Within each subset, clonotype counts were normalized to sorted cell number, and only after that were true diversity and Gini coefficients computed with the tcR R package. Repertoire sharing was quantified using the overlap coefficient calculated on TCRB nucleotide sequences. Out-of-frame TCRB sequences from naive cells were analyzed as a proxy for the pre-selection repertoire. Here the immuneACCESS table is served through TCRdb, limited to in-frame sequences with V and J called. Missing clones are a known gap in these copies; in checked studies unresolved V genes cover under half, and the rest lacks a known reason. Clone size and the V and J calls come from that table; the DNA yielded D and trimming. The table for this sample lists nearly 700,000 clones; around 15% of them were counted only once. Jointly, the top ten make up approximately 0.022% of the sample.

The chain links TRBV5-1 with TRBJ2-3, with no D gene named confidently. The sequencing input was naive CD4+ T cells from blood. The cell subset or site label here, explained by the study, means: true naive CD4+ T cells. The TCR originated in a man between 18 and 35 years old with type 1 diabetes. The CDR3: CASSLERSTDTQYF. The DNA sequence is given as TGCGCCAGCAGCTTGGAGAGGAGTACAGATACGCAGTATTTT.